This TCR beta chain was profiled in a study of blood T cells in healthy people across ages. The CDR3 is made up of 13 amino acids. V lost 0 bases and J lost 1, with 4 bases in between. The germline CDR1 and CDR2 sequences are DFQATT and SNEGSKA (reference sequence). This clonotype has just a few counts. Its antigen is as yet unknown. With a J-beta primer mix and a sample-barcoded 5' primer, a second PCR ran about 6 to 11 cycles. A template-switch adaptor containing 12 random nucleotides labeled each cDNA molecule. TCRdb passed the 5' RACE reads through MiXCR, listing each CDR3 protein once. The table lists about a million distinct CDR3 sequences, 40% to 60% of them singletons. Study observations and caveats: A greater number of naive CD4+ cells and higher diversity distinguished long-lived donors from aged donors.

Sequenced: blood. The TCR was taken from a man aged 25-45 years in good health. J is TRBJ2-4 and V is TRBV20-1; D uncertain. Here the CDR3 reads CSAREVAKNIQYF. As DNA, the CDR3 is TGCAGTGCTAGAGAGGTTGCCAAAAACATTCAGTACTTC.